The 27 T cell receptor beta chains given below trace back to one sample, sequenced in a study of blood T cells in healthy people across ages. Next came a second PCR, run for about 6 to 12 cycles, which used a sample-barcoded 5' primer along with a J-beta primer mix. TCRdb processed the 5' RACE reads anew with MiXCR; each CDR3 protein has one entry. Of around 870,000 distinct CDR3 sequences in the sample, 29% were seen once. The sequencing input was blood. The receptors were sampled from a woman aged 80 or over in good health.

The rearrangement uses TRBV11-2 and TRBJ1-1; D not certain. CDR1 and CDR2 from the germline V gene are SGHAT and FQNNGV. The CDR3 is 11 residues long. With 4 bases removed from V and 6 bases from J, the gap between germline ends came to 6 bases. CDR3 nucleotide sequence: TGTGCCAGCAGCTACAGATCTGAAGCTTTCTTT. Translated, it gives CASSYRSEAFF.

This clonotype was observed at least ten times. The chain combines TRBV6-5 with TRBJ2-4; the match to TRBD2 covers 11 bases. The V and J ends lost 2 bases and 2 bases, in that order; junction bases with no gene match: 8. The CDR3 totals 18 residues. Germline lookup yields CDR1 MNHEY and CDR2 SVGAGI. DNA of the CDR3: TGTGCCAGCAGTTACGAACTAGCGGGGGCCGGGACCAAAAACATTCAGTACTTC. Its translation is CASSYELAGAGTKNIQYF.

On this clonotype itself: Mismatch with germline at one junction end may stem from a read error. The chain combines TRBV4-1 with TRBJ2-5; 13 nucleotides match TRBD2. This CDR3 comprises 19 residues. Germline loops: CDR1 MGHRA, CDR2 YSYEKL. The CDR3 sequence: CTSSQDRLAGGTGSETQYF. The DNA of the CDR3 is TGCACCAGCAGCCAAGATAGACTAGCGGGGGGAACCGGGAGCGAGACCCAGTACTTC.

Comment on this clonotype: At one boundary the junction diverges from the germline segment, which might be a read error. This chain connects TRBV4-2 to TRBJ2-3, with D possibly called TRBD1 or TRBD2 (5 bases each). The length of the CDR3 is 13 residues. CDR1 is LGHNA, CDR2 YNFKEQ, per germline. The CDR3 protein is CAGSRRGADTQYF. Written as DNA, the CDR3 is TGTGCCGGCAGCCGTCGAGGGGCAGATACGCAGTATTTT.

This clonotype appeared a few times. This chain connects TRBV7-2 to TRBJ2-1, with 11 bases lining up with TRBD2. Germline V CDR1 and CDR2: SGHTA, FQGNSA. Losses at the gene ends were 5 bases for V and 5 bases for J; bases not matched to a gene: 5. The CDR3 spans 15 residues. DNA for the CDR3: TGTGCCAGCAGCCAGACTAGCGGGGTGAACAATGAGCAGTTCTTC. It codes for CASSQTSGVNNEQFF.

The chain joins TRBV12-3 or TRBV12-4 to TRBJ2-4; D unresolved. The DNA matches TRBJ2-7 better at its end, which makes the J call doubtful. This CDR3 has 12 residues. The CDR3 DNA is TGTGCCAGCACCTTTGGGTTCGGCGAGCAGTACTTC. It codes for CASTFGFGEQYF.

This clonotype was counted ten times or more. This sequence joins TRBV4-3 and TRBJ1-3; D not resolved. This CDR3 is 17 amino acids long. Per germline, CDR1 LGHNA and CDR2 YSLEER. Trimming stripped 1 base from V and 0 bases from J, with 13 bases between. CDR3 sequence: CASSQGVGSTSGNTIYF. The CDR3 coding sequence is TGCGCCAGCAGCCAAGGAGTAGGATCAACCTCTGGAAACACCATATATTTT.

This clonotype was counted at least ten times. V gene TRBV7-2 combines with J gene TRBJ1-2, with TRBD1 as a possible D gene (6 bases). Deletions cut 1 base from V and 3 bases from J, with 9 bases between. Germline CDR1 SGHTA, CDR2 FQGNSA. The CDR3 totals 14 residues. The CDR3 spells CASSLVQGDYGYTF. In DNA form, the CDR3 reads TGTGCCAGCAGCTTAGTACAGGGCGACTATGGCTACACCTTC.

The table lists this clonotype with a few counts. The rearrangement joins TRBV6-5 to TRBJ2-2, with D perhaps matching TRBD1 (6 bases). Germline V gives CDR1 MNHEY, CDR2 SVGAGI. V shed 6 bases and J shed 7 bases, with 18 bases lying between them. The CDR3 is made up of 15 amino acids. For the CDR3, the DNA is TGTGCCAGCAGCTTCTCCCAGGGGACGGGCGGGGAGCTGTTTTTT. Encoded protein: CASSFSQGTGGELFF.

This clonotype was counted many times. The rearrangement joins TRBV20-1 to TRBJ1-1; D not resolved. This CDR3 comprises 13 residues. V was shortened by 1 base and J by 0 bases, with 6 bases between the two germline ends. Germline V gene sequence: CDR1 DFQATT, CDR2 SNEGSKA (reference sequence). The CDR3 loop is CSARGSMNTEAFF. The CDR3, as DNA: TGCAGTGCTAGAGGATCGATGAACACTGAAGCTTTCTTT.

The sample holds many counts of this clonotype. The V and J genes are TRBV20-1 and TRBJ2-3; 8 nucleotides match TRBD2. Germline trimming cut 6 bases from V and 10 bases from J; bases unmatched to any gene: 21. This CDR3 contains 16 residues. The germline V gene has CDR1 DFQATT and CDR2 SNEGSKA (reference sequence). The DNA of the CDR3 is TGCAGTGCGACAGGTGGGGGGACTAGGGTATCATATGCGCAGTATTTT. Protein product: CSATGGGTRVSYAQYF.

The chain has TRBV15 and TRBJ2-5; no firm D call. There are 16 residues in the CDR3. Germline V lookup: CDR1 LNHNV, CDR2 YYDKDF (reference sequence). V lost 1 base and J lost 11, with 23 bases in between. CDR3 loop: CATSRGWAPSYNEQYF. The CDR3 nucleotides read TGTGCCACCAGCAGAGGGTGGGCCCCCTCCTACAATGAGCAGTACTTC.

This clonotype was detected a few times. V is TRBV12-3 or TRBV12-4 and J is TRBJ1-2; D not certain. V shed 3 bases and J shed 8 bases, with 19 bases lying between them. This CDR3 comprises 15 residues. DNA for the CDR3: TGTGCCAGCAGTTTTTCGAGGGTTTTATTGCGGGGCTACACCTTC. Protein sequence: CASSFSRVLLRGYTF.

Concerning this clonotype: Being one base from a much bigger clone, this may be a read error. This chain connects TRBV11-2 to TRBJ2-4; the D gene could be TRBD1 or TRBD2 (5 bases each). Trimming removed 5 bases from V and 15 bases from J, with 29 bases in between. The CDR3 has 16 residues. Germline-derived CDR1 and CDR2 are SGHAT and FQNNGV. CDR3 sequence: CASSGHKGTQGYERYF. The CDR3 nucleotides read TGTGCCAGCAGCGGTCATAAGGGGACCCAGGGATACGAGCGGTACTTC.

With regard to this clonotype: A much larger clonotype is one base distant, so this may be a read error. This chain joins TRBV12-3 or TRBV12-4 and TRBJ1-2, with 7 bases lining up with TRBD1. The CDR3 contains 14 residues. In nucleotides, the CDR3 is TGTGACAGCAGTGAACAGGGGTTGTCCTATGGCTACACCTTC. As protein: CDSSEQGLSYGYTF.

This clonotype has at least ten counts. The rearrangement uses TRBV6-1 and TRBJ2-7; 9 bases agree with TRBD1. Germline values: CDR1 MNHNS, CDR2 SASEGT. CDR3 size: 15 residues. V lost 0 bases, J lost 6 bases, and 6 bases stayed unmatched. CDR3 region: CASSEAGQGRAEQYF. The CDR3 DNA reads TGTGCCAGCAGTGAAGCGGGACAGGGTCGGGCCGAGCAGTACTTC.

V is TRBV9 and J is TRBJ2-2, with TRBD1 matching over 7 bases. The J segment lost 6 bases and the V segment lost 1 base, leaving 3 bases of the junction unmatched. CDR3 length equals 14 residues. Germline values: CDR1 SGDLS, CDR2 YYNGEE. For the CDR3, the DNA is TGTGCCAGCAGCGTACAGGGGGTCGCCGGGGAGCTGTTTTTT. Its translation: CASSVQGVAGELFF.

This clonotype was detected only a few times. This sequence joins TRBV3-1 and TRBJ2-3; D assignment may be TRBD1 or TRBD2 (6 bases each). Deletions cut 6 bases from V and 0 bases from J, with 16 bases between. Germline CDR1 LGHDT, CDR2 YNNKEL (reference sequence). This CDR3 contains 16 residues. In DNA form, the CDR3 reads TGTGCCAGCAGTAGATCCACAGGGACTAGCACAGATACGCAGTATTTT. Protein product: CASSRSTGTSTDTQYF.

This clonotype occurred many times. The chain is built from TRBV6-1 and TRBJ1-1, with a weak D call TRBD1 (5 bases). The CDR3 spans 13 residues. Trimming left V 3 bases short and J 4 bases short, with 9 bases between. The V gene's germline CDR1 is MNHNS and CDR2 SASEGT. The DNA for the CDR3 is TGTGCCAGCAGTGACCGGCAGGGCACTGAAGCTTTCTTT. This encodes CASSDRQGTEAFF.

This clonotype was counted ten times or more. The gene calls are TRBV25-1 and TRBJ2-3, with 14 bases aligning to TRBD2. The V gene's germline CDR1 is MGHDK and CDR2 SYGVNS. The CDR3 has 16 residues. After removal of 6 bases from V and 2 bases from J, the junction contained 4 bases not matched to a gene. CDR3 in amino acids: CASSRTSGGSTDTQYF. In nucleotides, the CDR3 is TGTGCCAGCAGCCGGACTAGCGGGGGGTCCACAGATACGCAGTATTTT. Complete variable domain (other parts from reference TRBV25-1 and TRBJ2-3): EADIYQTPRYLVIGTGKKITLECSQTMGHDKMYWYQQDPGMELHLIHYSYGVNSTEKGDLSSESTVSRIRTEHFPLTLESARPSHTSQYLCASSRTSGGSTDTQYFGPGTRLTVL.

Ten or more counts support this clonotype. The rearrangement joins TRBV4-3 to TRBJ2-6, with D unresolved. The CDR3 length is 15 residues. Trimming shortened V by 1 base and J by 2 bases, and 6 bases separated the two germline ends. Germline V gene sequence: CDR1 LGHNA, CDR2 YSLEER. DNA of the CDR3: TGCGCCAGCAGCCAAGTTTCCGCTGGGGCCAACGTCCTGACTTTC. Encoded protein: CASSQVSAGANVLTF.

The table lists this clonotype with a few counts. V usage is TRBV7-2 and J usage is TRBJ2-5; D is possibly TRBD1 (6 bases). TRBJ2-1 explains the end of the DNA better; the J call may be wrong. The CDR3 sequence is 13 residues long. Germline V lookup: CDR1 SGHTA, CDR2 FQGNSA. CDR3 in amino acids: CASSRDNQETQFF. In DNA form, the CDR3 reads TGTGCCAGCAGCCGGGACAATCAAGAGACCCAGTTCTTC.

In regard to this clonotype: Possible read error: a much larger clone is one base away. The V gene is TRBV6-1, the J gene TRBJ2-7, with no clear D. Germline V gives CDR1 MNHNS, CDR2 SASEGT. The CDR3 runs 14 residues. Trimming removed 8 bases at V and 1 base at J, with 15 bases between. CDR3 nucleotide sequence: TGTGCCAGCGGCCCTGAACGGTTTTCCTACGAGCAGTACTTC. It encodes CASGPERFSYEQYF.

A few counts support this clonotype. The chain links TRBV3-1 to TRBJ1-1; TRBD1 matches 7 bases. V lost 6 bases to trimming and J lost 3 bases; unmatched junction nucleotides: 7. The CDR3 is 14 amino acids. The V gene's germline CDR1 is LGHDT and CDR2 YNNKEL (reference sequence). The CDR3 DNA sequence: TGTGCCAGCAGAACACAGGGGTCTCACACTGAAGCTTTCTTT. This sequence encodes CASRTQGSHTEAFF.

The table lists this clonotype with many counts. The chain uses TRBV9 and TRBJ2-7, with D possibly matching TRBD2 (7 bases). This CDR3 is built from 17 residues. The germline V gene encodes CDR1 SGDLS and CDR2 YYNGEE. Between the trimmed V and J ends, which lost 4 bases and 3 bases, there was a span of 23 bases. Here the CDR3 DNA reads TGTGCCAGCAGCCCCCTGGGGGGGGGCGAAGGTCACTACGAGCAGTACTTC. Its translation is CASSPLGGGEGHYEQYF.

This clonotype was seen only a few times. The V call is TRBV20-1, the J call TRBJ2-2; 8 nucleotides match TRBD2. The CDR3 loop spans 16 amino acids. Per germline, CDR1 DFQATT and CDR2 SNEGSKA (reference sequence). The ends lost 0 bases at V and 6 bases at J; junction bases unmatched: 9. CDR3 sequence reads: CSARDLRGGSAGELFF. The CDR3 nucleotides read TGCAGTGCTAGAGACCTCCGGGGGGGCTCGGCCGGGGAGCTGTTTTTT.

Ten or more counts support this clonotype. This chain uses TRBV6-2 or TRBV6-3 with TRBJ2-5; a weak D match, TRBD1 (6 bases). Germline V gives CDR1 MNHEY, CDR2 SVGEGT. Trimming pared 2 bases from V and 1 base from J, leaving 8 bases between. The CDR3 runs to 14 residues. As DNA, the CDR3 is TGTGCCAGCAGTTACCAGGGGATCCAAGAGACCCAGTACTTC. The encoded protein is CASSYQGIQETQYF.